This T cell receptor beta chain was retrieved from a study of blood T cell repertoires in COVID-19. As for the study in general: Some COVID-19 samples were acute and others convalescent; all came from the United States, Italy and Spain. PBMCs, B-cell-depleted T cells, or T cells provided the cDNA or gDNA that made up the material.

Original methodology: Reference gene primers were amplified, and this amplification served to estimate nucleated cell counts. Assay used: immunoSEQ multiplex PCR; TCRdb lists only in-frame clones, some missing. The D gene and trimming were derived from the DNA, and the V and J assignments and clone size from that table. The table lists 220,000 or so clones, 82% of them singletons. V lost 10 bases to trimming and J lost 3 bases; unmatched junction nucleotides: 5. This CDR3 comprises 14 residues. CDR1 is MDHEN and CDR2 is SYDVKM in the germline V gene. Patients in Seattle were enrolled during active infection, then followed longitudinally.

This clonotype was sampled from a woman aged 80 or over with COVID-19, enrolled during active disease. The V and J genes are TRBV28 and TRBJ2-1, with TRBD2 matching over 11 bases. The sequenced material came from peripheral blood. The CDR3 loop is CATETSGVYNEQFF. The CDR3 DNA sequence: TGTGCCACCGAGACTAGCGGGGTCTACAATGAGCAGTTCTTC. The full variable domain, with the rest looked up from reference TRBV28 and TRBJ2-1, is DVKVTQSSRYLVKRTGEKVFLECVQDMDHENMFWYRQDPGLGLRLIYFSYDVKMKEKGDIPEGYSVSREKKERFSLILESASTNQTSMYLCATETSGVYNEQFFGPGTRLTVL.